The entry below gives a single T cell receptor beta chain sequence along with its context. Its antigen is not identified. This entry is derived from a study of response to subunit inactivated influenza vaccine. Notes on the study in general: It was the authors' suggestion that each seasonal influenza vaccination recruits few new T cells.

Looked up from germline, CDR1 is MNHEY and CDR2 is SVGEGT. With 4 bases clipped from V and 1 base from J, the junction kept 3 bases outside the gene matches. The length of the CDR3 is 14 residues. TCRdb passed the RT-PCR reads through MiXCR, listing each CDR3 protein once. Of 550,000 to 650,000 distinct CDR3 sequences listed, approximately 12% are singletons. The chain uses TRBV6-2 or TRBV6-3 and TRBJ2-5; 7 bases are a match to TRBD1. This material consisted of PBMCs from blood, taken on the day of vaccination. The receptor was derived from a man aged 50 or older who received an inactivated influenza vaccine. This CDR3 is CASSSWTGQETQYF. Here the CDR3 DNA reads TGTGCCAGCAGTTCCTGGACAGGCCAAGAGACCCAGTACTTC.